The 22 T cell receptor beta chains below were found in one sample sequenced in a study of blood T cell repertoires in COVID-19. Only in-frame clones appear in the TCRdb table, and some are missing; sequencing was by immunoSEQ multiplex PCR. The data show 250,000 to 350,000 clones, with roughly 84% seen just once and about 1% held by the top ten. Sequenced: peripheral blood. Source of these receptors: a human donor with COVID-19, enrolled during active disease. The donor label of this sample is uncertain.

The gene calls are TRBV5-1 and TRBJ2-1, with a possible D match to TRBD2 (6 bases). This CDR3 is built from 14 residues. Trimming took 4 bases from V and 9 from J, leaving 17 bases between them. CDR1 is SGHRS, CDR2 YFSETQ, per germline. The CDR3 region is CASSLEVGSGEQFF. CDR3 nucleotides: TGCGCCAGCAGCCTCGAGGTCGGGAGTGGTGAGCAGTTCTTC.

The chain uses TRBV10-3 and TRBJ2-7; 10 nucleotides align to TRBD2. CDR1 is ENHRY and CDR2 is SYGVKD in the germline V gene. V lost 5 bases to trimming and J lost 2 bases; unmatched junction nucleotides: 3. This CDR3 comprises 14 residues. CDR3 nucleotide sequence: TGTGCCATCAGTAGGAGCGGGAGGGCCTACGAGCAGTACTTC. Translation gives CAISRSGRAYEQYF.

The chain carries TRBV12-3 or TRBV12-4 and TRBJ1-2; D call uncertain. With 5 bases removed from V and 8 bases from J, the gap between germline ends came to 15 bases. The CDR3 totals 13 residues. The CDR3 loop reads CASSPHKEGGYTF. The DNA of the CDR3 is TGTGCCAGCAGTCCGCACAAGGAGGGCGGCTACACCTTC.

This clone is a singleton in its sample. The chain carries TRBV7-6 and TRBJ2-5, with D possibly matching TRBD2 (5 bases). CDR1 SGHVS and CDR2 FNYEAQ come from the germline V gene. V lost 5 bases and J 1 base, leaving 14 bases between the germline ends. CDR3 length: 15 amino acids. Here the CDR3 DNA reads TGTGCCAGCAGCGCCCCGTGGAGGAGCCAAGAGACCCAGTACTTC. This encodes CASSAPWRSQETQYF.

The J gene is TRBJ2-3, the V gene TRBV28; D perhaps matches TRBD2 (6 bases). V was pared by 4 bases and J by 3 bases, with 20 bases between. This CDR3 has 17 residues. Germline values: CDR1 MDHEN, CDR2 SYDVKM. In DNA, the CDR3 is TGTGCCAGCAGTTCTGCTACTAGCACGGGGAGGACAGATACGCAGTATTTT. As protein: CASSSATSTGRTDTQYF.

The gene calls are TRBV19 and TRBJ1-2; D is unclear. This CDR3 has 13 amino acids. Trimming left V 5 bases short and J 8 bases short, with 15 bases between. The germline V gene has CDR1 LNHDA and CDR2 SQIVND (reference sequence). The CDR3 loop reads CASSLRAGGGYTF. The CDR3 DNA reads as TGTGCCAGTAGTCTCCGAGCGGGTGGAGGCTACACCTTC.

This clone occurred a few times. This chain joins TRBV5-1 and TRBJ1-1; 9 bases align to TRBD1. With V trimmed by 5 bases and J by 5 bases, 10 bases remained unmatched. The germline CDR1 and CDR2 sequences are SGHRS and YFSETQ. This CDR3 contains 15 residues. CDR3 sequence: CASRGGTGKVTEAFF. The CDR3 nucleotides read TGCGCCAGCAGGGGAGGGACAGGGAAGGTGACTGAAGCTTTCTTT.

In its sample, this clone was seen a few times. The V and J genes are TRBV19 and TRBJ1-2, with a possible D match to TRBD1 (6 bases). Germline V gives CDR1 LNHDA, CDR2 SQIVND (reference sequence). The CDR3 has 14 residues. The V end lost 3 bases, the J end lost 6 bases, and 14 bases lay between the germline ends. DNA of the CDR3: TGTGCCAGTAGTATTCAGGGGTCGTGGAATGGCTACACCTTC. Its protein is CASSIQGSWNGYTF.

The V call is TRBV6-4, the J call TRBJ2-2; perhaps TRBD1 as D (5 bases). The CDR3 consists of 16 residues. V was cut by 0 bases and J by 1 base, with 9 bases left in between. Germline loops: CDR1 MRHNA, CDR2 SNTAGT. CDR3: CASSDSGLVNTGELFF. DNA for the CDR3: TGTGCCAGCAGTGACTCGGGGCTAGTGAACACCGGGGAGCTGTTTTTT.

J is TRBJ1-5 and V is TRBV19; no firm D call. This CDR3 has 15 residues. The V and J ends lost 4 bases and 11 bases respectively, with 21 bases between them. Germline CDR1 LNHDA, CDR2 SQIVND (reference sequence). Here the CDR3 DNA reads TGTGCCAGTAGTACCCCCCGTGGGGAGGAGGGCACCCAGCATTTT. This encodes CASSTPRGEEGTQHF.

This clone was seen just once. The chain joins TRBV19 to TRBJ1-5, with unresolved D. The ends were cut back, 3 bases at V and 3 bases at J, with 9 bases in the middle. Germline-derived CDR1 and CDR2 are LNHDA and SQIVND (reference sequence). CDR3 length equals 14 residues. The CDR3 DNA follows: TGTGCCAGTAGTATTCCAAGCCTCAATCAGCCCCAGCATTTT. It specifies CASSIPSLNQPQHF.

The CDR3 is CASNSRGLWKLFF. DNA of the CDR3: TGTGCCAGCAACTCCAGGGGGCTGTGGAAACTGTTTTTT. The chain joins TRBV28 to TRBJ1-4; 8 bases map to TRBD1. The CDR3 contains 13 residues. Trimming cost V 7 bases and J 11 bases; bases outside gene matches: 9. Germline V gives CDR1 MDHEN, CDR2 SYDVKM.

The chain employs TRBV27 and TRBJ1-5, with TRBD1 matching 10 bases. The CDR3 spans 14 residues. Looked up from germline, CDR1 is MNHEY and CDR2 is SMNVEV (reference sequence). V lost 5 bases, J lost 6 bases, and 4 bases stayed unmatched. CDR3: CASSRQGAGQPQHF. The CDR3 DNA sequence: TGTGCCAGCAGTAGACAGGGGGCAGGTCAGCCCCAGCATTTT.

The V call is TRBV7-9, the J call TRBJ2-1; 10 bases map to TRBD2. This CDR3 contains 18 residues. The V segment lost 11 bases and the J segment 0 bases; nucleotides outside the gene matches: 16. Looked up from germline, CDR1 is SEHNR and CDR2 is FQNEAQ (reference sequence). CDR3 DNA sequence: TGTGCCGGCCATATAGCGGGAGGAAACTCGAGCTCCTACAATGAGCAGTTCTTC. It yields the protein CAGHIAGGNSSSYNEQFF.

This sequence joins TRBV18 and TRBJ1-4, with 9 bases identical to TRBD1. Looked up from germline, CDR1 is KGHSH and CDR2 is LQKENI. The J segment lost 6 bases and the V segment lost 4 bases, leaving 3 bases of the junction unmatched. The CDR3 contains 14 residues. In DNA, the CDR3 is TGTGCCAGCTCACGGGACAGGGAGGATGAAAAACTGTTTTTT. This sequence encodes CASSRDREDEKLFF.

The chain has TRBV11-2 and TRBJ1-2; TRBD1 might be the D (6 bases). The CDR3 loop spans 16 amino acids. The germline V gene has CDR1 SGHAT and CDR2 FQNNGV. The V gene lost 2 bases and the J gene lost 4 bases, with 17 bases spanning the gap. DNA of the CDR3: TGTGCCAGCAGCTTATCGGGAGGGGGGTTTGGCTATGGCTACACCTTC. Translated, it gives CASSLSGGGFGYGYTF.

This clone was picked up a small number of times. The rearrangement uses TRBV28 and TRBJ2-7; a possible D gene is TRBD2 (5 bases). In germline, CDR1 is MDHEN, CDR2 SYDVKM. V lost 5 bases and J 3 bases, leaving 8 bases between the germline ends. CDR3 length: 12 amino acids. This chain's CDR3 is CASSDAGYEQYF. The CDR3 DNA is TGTGCCAGCAGTGACGCGGGCTACGAGCAGTACTTC.

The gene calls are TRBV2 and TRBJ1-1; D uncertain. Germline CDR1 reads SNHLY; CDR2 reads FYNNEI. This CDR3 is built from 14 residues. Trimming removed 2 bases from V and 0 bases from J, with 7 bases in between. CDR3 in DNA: TGTGCCAGCAGTGAAACAAACCTGAACACTGAAGCTTTCTTT. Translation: CASSETNLNTEAFF.

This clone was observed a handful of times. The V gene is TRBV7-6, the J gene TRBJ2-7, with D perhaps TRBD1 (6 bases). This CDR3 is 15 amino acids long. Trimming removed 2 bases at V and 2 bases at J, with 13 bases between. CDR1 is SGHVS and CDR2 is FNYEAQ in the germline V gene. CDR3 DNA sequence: TGTGCCAGCAGCTTAAAGTCAGGGGCCCCCTACGAGCAGTACTTC. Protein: CASSLKSGAPYEQYF.

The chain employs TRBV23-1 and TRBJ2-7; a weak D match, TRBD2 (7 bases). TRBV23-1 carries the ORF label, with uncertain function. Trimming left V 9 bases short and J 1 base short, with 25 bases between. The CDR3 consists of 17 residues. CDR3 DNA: TGCGCCAGACCCAGGGGAGGGCAGGGCCCATTTTCCTACGAGCAGTACTTC. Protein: CARPRGGQGPFSYEQYF.

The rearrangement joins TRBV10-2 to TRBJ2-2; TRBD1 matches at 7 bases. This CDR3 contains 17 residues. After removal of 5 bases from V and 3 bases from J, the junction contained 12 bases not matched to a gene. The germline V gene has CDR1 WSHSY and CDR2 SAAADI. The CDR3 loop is CASSMTGTDLDTGELFF. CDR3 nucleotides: TGCGCCAGCAGTATGACAGGGACCGATTTGGACACCGGGGAGCTGTTTTTT.

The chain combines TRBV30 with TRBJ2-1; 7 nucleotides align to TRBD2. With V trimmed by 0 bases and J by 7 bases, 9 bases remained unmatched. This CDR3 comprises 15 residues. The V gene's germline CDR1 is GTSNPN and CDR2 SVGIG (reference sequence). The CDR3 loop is CAWSVGLAATNEQFF. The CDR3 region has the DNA TGTGCCTGGAGTGTAGGGCTAGCGGCCACGAATGAGCAGTTCTTC.